This TCR beta chain was recovered during a study of shared clonotypes between healthy human individuals (TCRdb year 2020). With respect to the entire study: The cohort included a few men and a couple of women between 18 and 49 years of age. For each donor, CD4 naive and CD4 memory were each run on three plates, CD8 naive on two plates, and CD8 memory on one plate. To estimate repertoire size and how much clonotypes are shared between individuals, the study performed deep sequencing of blood TCR repertoires from about five healthy adults. Different laboratories and diverse techniques were used to prepare libraries and sequence TCR repertoires, to increase sequencing depth and limit assay-specific biases. Between about 0.8 and 9 billion PBMCs per donor were obtained by leukapheresis.

Donors were healthy HIV-negative adults with no recently reported acute infections or vaccinations. All donors were Caucasian adults living in Nashville, Tennessee, USA. CD4+ T cells were enriched by magnetic negative selection; naive cells were then positively selected on CD45RA, and the negative fraction formed the memory subset. Blood was collected by leukapheresis, and PBMCs were isolated by Ficoll-Histopaque density gradient centrifugation and then cryopreserved in liquid nitrogen vapor phase. Analytical flow cytometry was used to check the purity and quantity of each magnetically sorted T cell population. Each sorted fraction had its genomic DNA isolated and then quantified by UV absorbance on a Nanodrop 2000c. This clone was counted once. This receptor's antigen is unknown. Base qualities are not provided; no much larger clone lies one nucleotide away. What the work shows at the level of the full study, not this receptor alone: Incomplete sequencing was indicated by rarefaction of sorted-subset datasets, despite the large sequencing depth. Only blood was sampled, and tissue TCR repertoires likely differ from those in blood. Pairwise subsampling indicated that sequencing depth was expected to affect the degree of clonotype sharing among donors. Because the study included a small number of donors, the genetic and exposure-history diversity represented was limited. Compared with non-shared clonotypes, the clonotypes found in all four sorted-subset donors had higher generation probabilities. Larger estimated clonotype richness was generally found for naive subsets than for memory subsets. When four donors were compared, the shared fraction of clonotypes was roughly 4.8% for naive CD4, 3.5% to 4% for naive CD8, roughly 2.5% for memory CD4, and roughly 0.4% for memory CD8.

Using the deep immunoSEQ assay, TCR CDR3 regions were amplified from genomic DNA by multiplex PCR. Genomic DNA extracted from each cell subset was distributed evenly over all wells of several immunoSEQ 96-well plates, and each plate served as one replicate. Each replicate PCR for sorted subsets received about 0.2 ug genomic DNA, equal to about 29,000 T cell genomes. Purified libraries were measured with a Qubit 3.0 fluorometer, size-checked on a Bioanalyzer 2100, and measured again with the KAPA Library Quantification kit. Each immunoSEQ 96-well plate was sequenced on its own single-read 150-cycle Illumina NextSeq 550 flow cell. Processing in the source paper ran as follows. The immunoSEQ output contained only junctional sequences without quality scores, so filtering could not match that applied to full-length reads. Sequences were annotated with PyIR, a Python wrapper for IgBLAST v1.9, using IMGT germline references to assign V/J genes and CDR3. Any read was removed if the V/J assignment was weak (E-value above 1e-6), the CDR3 was missing, or the read contained stop codons, out-of-frame junctions, or ambiguous translated residues. V3J clonotypes were defined as sequences sharing an identical inferred V gene, J gene, and CDR3 amino acid sequence. The percentage overlap between two repertoires was calculated by dividing the number of shared unique clonotypes by the size of the smaller repertoire. Richness of each repertoire was evaluated using RTK rarefaction, the Chao1 estimator, and Recon v2.1 estimates of unobserved clonotypes. OLGA was used to compute generation probabilities for all TCRbeta clonotypes that the gDNA method yielded from a handful of donors. TCRdb limited this immuneACCESS table to in-frame rearrangements with V and J called. A share of clones is missing; checked studies link under half to unresolved V genes, and the rest is unexplained. The D gene and trimming were derived from the DNA, and the V and J assignments and clone size from that table. This sample holds roughly 1.5 million clones; approximately 98% were observed only once. The ten largest clones add up to roughly 0.4% of the sample.

According to the germline V gene, CDR1 reads MNHEY and CDR2 reads SVGAGI. A distance of 18 bases separates the germline ends of V and J, which lose 5 bases and 5 bases respectively. The CDR3 contains 15 residues, cysteine and phenylalanine counted. Left in the record is the CDR3 DNA by itself, 45 bases read in frame from the first base. Recombination connected TRBV6-5 to TRBJ1-2, with TRBD1 as a weak D call on 5 bases. The receptor was isolated from a young man in good health. The sample consisted of naive CD4+ T cells sorted from blood. Per the publication, the cell subset or site label means: CD45RA+ positively selected. The DNA sequence is given as TGTGCCAGCAGTACTGGAGGGGCCAGTCTTTATGGCTACACCTTC. Translation gives CASSTGGASLYGYTF.